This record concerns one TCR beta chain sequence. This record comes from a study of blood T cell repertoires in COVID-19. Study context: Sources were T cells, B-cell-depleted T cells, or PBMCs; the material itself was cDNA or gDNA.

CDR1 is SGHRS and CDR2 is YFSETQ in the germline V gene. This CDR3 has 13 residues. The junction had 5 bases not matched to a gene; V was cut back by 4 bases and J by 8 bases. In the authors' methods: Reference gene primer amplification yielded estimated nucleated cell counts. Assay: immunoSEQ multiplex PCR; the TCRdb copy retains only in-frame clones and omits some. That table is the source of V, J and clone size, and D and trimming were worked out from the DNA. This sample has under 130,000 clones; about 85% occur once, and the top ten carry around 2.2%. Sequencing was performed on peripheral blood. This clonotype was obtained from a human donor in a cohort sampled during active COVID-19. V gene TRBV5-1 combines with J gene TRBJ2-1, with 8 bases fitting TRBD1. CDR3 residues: CASSDQGADEQFF. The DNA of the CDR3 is TGCGCCAGCAGCGATCAGGGGGCTGATGAGCAGTTCTTC.